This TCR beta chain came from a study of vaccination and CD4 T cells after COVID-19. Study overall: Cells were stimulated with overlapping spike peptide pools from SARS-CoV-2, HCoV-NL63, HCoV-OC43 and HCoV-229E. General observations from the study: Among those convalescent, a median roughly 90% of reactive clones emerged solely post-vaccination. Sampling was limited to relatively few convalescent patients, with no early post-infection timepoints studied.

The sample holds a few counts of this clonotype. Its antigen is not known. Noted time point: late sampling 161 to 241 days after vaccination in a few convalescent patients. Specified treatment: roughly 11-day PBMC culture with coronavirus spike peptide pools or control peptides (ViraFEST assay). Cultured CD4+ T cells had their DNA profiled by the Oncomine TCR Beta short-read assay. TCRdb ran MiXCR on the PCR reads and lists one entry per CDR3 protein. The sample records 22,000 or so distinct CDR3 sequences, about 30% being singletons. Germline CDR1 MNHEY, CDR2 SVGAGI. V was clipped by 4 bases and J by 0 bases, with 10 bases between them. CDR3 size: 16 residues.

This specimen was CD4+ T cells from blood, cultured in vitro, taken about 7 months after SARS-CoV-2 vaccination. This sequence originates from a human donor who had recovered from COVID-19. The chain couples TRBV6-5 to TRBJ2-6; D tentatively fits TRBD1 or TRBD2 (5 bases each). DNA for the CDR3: TGTGCCAGCAGTTTCGGGACCCACTCTGGGGCCAACGTCCTGACTTTC. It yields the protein CASSFGTHSGANVLTF.